The 8 T cell receptor beta chains presented below share a single source sample, sequenced in a study of T cells expressing NK-cell markers. From the 5' RACE reads, TCRdb lists one entry per CDR3 protein and no DNA. Its listing shows about 460,000 distinct CDR3 sequences. Sequenced input: blood T cells: a sorted CD56 or NKG2C T cell subset, CD4+ or CD8+ T cells, or bulk PBMC T cells (not recorded which). The receptor set was obtained from a woman aged 45-60 years in good health.

The chain uses TRBV5-1 and TRBJ1-1; TCRdb outputs TRBD1, but without DNA this stays unchecked. There are 13 residues in the CDR3. The germline V gene has CDR1 SGHRS and CDR2 YFSETQ. This chain's CDR3 is CASSQRTGSEAFF.

The chain combines TRBV28 with TRBJ1-6. The CDR3 consists of 17 residues. Looked up from germline, CDR1 is MDHEN and CDR2 is SYDVKM. The chain's CDR3 is CASSSNPRSSYNSPLHF.

The chain is built from TRBV29-1 and TRBJ1-1; TCRdb gives TRBD1 as the D gene, but with no DNA this cannot be confirmed. CDR1 SQVTM and CDR2 ANQGSEA come from the germline V gene. The CDR3 consists of 14 residues. CDR3 amino acids: CSADPGPQNTEAFF.

CDR3 sequence: CASSRISGYNEQFF. J is TRBJ2-1 and V is TRBV5-1; TCRdb calls TRBD2, which cannot be checked without DNA. The germline V gene has CDR1 SGHRS and CDR2 YFSETQ. The CDR3 consists of 14 residues.

Here the CDR3 reads CASSEALVTDTQYF. V gene TRBV2 combines with J gene TRBJ2-3. Germline V gene sequence: CDR1 SNHLY, CDR2 FYNNEI. This CDR3 region has 14 residues.

The chain uses TRBV10-3 and TRBJ2-5. From germline, CDR1 is ENHRY and CDR2 SYGVKD. The CDR3 totals 14 residues. The CDR3 loop is CAISQLYVSETQYF.

The chain couples TRBV7-8 to TRBJ1-1; TCRdb calls TRBD1, which cannot be checked without DNA. Germline V gives CDR1 SGHVS, CDR2 FQNEAQ. The CDR3 covers 17 residues. The CDR3 here is CASSASHWGGDNTEAFF.

J is TRBJ2-5 and V is TRBV30; the TCRdb D gene call, TRBD2, has no DNA to confirm it. The CDR3 consists of 15 residues. CDR1 GTSNPN and CDR2 SVGIG come from the germline V gene (reference sequence). The CDR3 is CAWTQISGRGETQYF.